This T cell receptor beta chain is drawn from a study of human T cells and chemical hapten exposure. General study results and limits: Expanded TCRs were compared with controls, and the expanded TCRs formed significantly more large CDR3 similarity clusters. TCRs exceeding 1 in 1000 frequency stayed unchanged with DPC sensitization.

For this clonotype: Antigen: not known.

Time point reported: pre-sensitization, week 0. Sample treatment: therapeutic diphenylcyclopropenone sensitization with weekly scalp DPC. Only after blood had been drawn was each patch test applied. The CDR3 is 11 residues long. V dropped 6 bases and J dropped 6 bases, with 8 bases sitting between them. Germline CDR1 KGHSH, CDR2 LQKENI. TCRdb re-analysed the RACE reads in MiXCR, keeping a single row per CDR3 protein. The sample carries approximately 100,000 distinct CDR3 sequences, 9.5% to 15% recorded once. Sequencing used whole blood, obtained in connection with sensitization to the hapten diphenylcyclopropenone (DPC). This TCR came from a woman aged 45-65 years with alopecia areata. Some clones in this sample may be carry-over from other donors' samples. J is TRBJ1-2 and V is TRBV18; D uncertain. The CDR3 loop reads CASSLADGYTF. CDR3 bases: TGTGCCAGCTCCCTGGCTGATGGCTACACCTTC.